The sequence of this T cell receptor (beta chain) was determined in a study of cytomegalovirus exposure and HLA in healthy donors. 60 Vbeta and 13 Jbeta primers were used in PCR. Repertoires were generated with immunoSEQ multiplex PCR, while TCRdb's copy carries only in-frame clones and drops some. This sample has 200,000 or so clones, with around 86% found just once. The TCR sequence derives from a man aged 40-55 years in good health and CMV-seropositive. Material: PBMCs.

The CDR3 sequence: CASSGLGSYNSPLHF. The CDR3 DNA is TGTGCCAGCAGCGGACTAGGGTCCTATAATTCACCCCTCCACTTT. The chain links TRBV9 to TRBJ1-6; no clear D. The CDR3 consists of 15 residues. The germline V and J ends were trimmed by 3 bases and 1 base, with 8 bases remaining between them. Germline V CDR1 and CDR2: SGDLS, YYNGEE.